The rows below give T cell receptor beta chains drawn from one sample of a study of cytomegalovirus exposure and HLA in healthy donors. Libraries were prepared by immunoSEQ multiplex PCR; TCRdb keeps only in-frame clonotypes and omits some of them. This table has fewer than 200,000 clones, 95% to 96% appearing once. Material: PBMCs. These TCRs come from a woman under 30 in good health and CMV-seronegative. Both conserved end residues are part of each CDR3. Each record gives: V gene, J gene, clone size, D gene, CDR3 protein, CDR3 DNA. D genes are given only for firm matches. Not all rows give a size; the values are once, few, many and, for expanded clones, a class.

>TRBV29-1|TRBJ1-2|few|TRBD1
CSVPTGVDYGYTF
TGCAGCGTCCCGACAGGGGTTGACTATGGCTACACCTTC
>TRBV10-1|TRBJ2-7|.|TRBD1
CASSDGTGNYEQYF
TGCGCCAGCAGTGATGGGACAGGGAACTACGAGCAGTACTTC
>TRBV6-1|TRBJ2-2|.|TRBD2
CASRLAGDTGELFF
TGTGCCAGCAGACTAGCGGGGGACACCGGGGAGCTGTTTTTT
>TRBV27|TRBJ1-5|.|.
CASSLKGGGIWPQHF
TGTGCCAGCAGTTTAAAAGGGGGAGGGATATGGCCCCAGCATTTT
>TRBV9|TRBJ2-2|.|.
CASTHSGQKRELFF
TGTGCCAGCACTCACTCAGGACAAAAACGGGAGCTGTTTTTT
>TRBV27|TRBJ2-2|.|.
CASSFVTGELFF
TGTGCCAGCAGTTTTGTAACCGGGGAGCTGTTTTTT
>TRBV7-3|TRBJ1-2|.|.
CASSPGFANYGYTF
TGTGCCAGCAGCCCAGGCTTTGCTAACTATGGCTACACCTTC
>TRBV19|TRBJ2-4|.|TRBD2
CASTIAGGIAKNIQYF
TGTGCCAGTACCATAGCCGGGGGGATAGCCAAAAACATTCAGTACTTC
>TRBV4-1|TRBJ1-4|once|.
CASKLLGGGAKEKLFF
TGCGCCAGCAAGTTGCTCGGGGGGGGCGCGAAAGAAAAACTGTTTTTT
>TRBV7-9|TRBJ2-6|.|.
CASSSLGRSGANVLTF
TGTGCCAGCAGCTCTTTGGGGAGATCTGGGGCCAACGTCCTGACTTTC
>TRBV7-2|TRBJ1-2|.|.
CASSYLAGYTF
TGTGCCAGCAGCTATCTAGCAGGCTACACCTTC
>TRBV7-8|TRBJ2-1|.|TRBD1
CASSFDRDNEQFF
TGTGCCAGCAGCTTCGACAGGGACAATGAGCAGTTCTTC
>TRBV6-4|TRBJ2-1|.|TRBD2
CASSVKAGYNEQFF
TGTGCCAGCAGTGTGAAAGCGGGGTACAATGAGCAGTTCTTC
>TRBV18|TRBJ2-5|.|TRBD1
CASSPGQGFETQYF
TGTGCCAGCTCCCCGGGACAGGGATTTGAGACCCAGTACTTC
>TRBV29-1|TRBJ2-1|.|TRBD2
CSVGDTSGGHNEQFF
TGCAGCGTTGGAGACACTAGCGGGGGACACAATGAGCAGTTCTTC
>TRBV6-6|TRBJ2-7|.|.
CASTYRVAGEQYF
TGTGCCAGCACCTACAGGGTCGCGGGCGAGCAGTACTTC
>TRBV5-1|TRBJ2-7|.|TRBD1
CASSSNRGLGEQYF
TGCGCCAGCAGCAGTAACAGGGGGCTAGGGGAGCAGTACTTC
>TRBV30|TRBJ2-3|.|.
CAWSGTALRTDTQYF
TGTGCCTGGAGTGGGACAGCGCTCCGGACAGATACGCAGTATTTT
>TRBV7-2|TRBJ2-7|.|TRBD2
CASSPTSGGSLEQYF
TGTGCCAGCAGCCCAACTAGCGGGGGATCCCTTGAGCAGTACTTC
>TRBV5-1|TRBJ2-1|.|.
CASGATNSNEQFF
TGCGCCAGCGGGGCTACCAACTCCAATGAGCAGTTCTTC
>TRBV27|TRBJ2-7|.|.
CASSLSGSYEQYF
TGTGCCAGCAGTTTAAGTGGCAGCTACGAGCAGTACTTC
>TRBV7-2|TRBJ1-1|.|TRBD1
CASRKRGDRGKNTEAFF
TGTGCCAGCAGAAAACGGGGCGACAGGGGGAAGAACACTGAAGCTTTCTTT
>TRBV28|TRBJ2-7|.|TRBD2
CASSRRGSDYEQYF
TGTGCCAGCAGTCGGCGGGGGTCCGACTACGAGCAGTACTTC
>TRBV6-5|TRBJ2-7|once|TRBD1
CASSNLRDSPYEQYF
TGTGCCAGCAGTAACCTCCGGGACAGCCCCTACGAGCAGTACTTC
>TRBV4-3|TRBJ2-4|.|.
CASSQLPGQWDIQYF
TGCGCCAGCAGCCAACTTCCAGGCCAATGGGACATTCAGTACTTC
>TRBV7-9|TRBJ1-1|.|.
CASSLARGSSTEAFF
TGTGCCAGCAGCTTAGCGAGGGGGTCGAGCACTGAAGCTTTCTTT
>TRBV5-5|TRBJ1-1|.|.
CASSLIRTVNTEAFF
TGTGCCAGCAGCTTAATCCGCACAGTGAACACTGAAGCTTTCTTT
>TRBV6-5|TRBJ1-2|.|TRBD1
CASSYSREGAIYGYTF
TGTGCCAGCAGTTACTCCCGGGAGGGGGCTATCTATGGCTACACCTTC
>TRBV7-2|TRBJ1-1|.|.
CASSLEATYTEAFF
TGTGCCAGCAGCTTAGAAGCAACGTACACTGAAGCTTTCTTT
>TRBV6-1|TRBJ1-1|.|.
CASSEQGRDTEAFF
TGTGCCAGCAGTGAGCAGGGTAGGGACACTGAAGCTTTCTTT
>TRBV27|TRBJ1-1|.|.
CASNLGQNTEAFF
TGTGCCAGCAACCTCGGACAGAACACTGAAGCTTTCTTT
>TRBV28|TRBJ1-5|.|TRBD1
CASKYDRGWQPQHF
TGTGCCAGCAAATACGACAGGGGCTGGCAGCCCCAGCATTTT
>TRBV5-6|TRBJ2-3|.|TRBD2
CASSFPSGGAKDTQYF
TGTGCCAGCAGCTTCCCGAGCGGGGGGGCCAAAGATACGCAGTATTTT
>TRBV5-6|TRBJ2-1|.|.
CASSLVRAGGSYNEQFF
TGTGCCAGCAGCTTGGTCAGGGCAGGGGGGTCTTACAATGAGCAGTTCTTC
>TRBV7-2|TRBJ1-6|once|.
CASSLSTLYNSPLHF
TGTGCCAGCAGCCTTTCGACACTCTATAATTCACCCCTCCACTTT
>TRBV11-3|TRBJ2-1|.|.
CASSLYSRGDNEQFF
TGTGCCAGCAGCTTATATTCCAGGGGGGACAATGAGCAGTTCTTC
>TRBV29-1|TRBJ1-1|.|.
CSVERQQNTEAFF
TGCAGCGTTGAGAGGCAGCAGAACACTGAAGCTTTCTTT
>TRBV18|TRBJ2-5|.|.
CASSPGTIPTDGTQYF
TGTGCCAGCTCCCCTGGGACAATCCCTACGGACGGGACCCAGTACTTC
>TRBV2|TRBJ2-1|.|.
CARRKQGDEQFF
TGTGCCAGAAGAAAACAGGGCGATGAGCAGTTCTTC
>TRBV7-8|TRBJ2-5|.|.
CASSLVGGGGKETQYF
TGTGCCAGCAGCTTAGTCGGTGGGGGCGGCAAAGAGACCCAGTACTTC